This is a list of T cell receptor beta chains from one sample in a study of cytomegalovirus exposure and HLA in healthy donors. The repertoire was sequenced with immunoSEQ multiplex PCR; TCRdb's copy has only in-frame clones and lacks some. There are 60,000 to 70,000 clones in the sample, with less than 20% held by the top ten. The sequenced sample consisted of PBMCs. The receptors were gathered from a boy aged 5-17 years in good health and CMV-seronegative. Each CDR3 is given with its conserved first and last residue. Fields, in order: J gene, D gene, V gene, CDR3 protein, CDR3 DNA. The D gene is left open where the match is weak.

j_gene: TRBJ1-1; d_gene: NA; v_gene: TRBV10-1; CDR3aa: CASRQGPNTEAFF; CDR3nt: TGCGCCAGCAGACAGGGCCCGAACACTGAAGCTTTCTTT
j_gene: TRBJ1-2; d_gene: TRBD1; v_gene: TRBV2; CDR3aa: CASSTDRGFNYGYTF; CDR3nt: TGTGCCAGCAGCACCGACAGGGGGTTTAACTATGGCTACACCTTC
j_gene: TRBJ2-7; d_gene: TRBD1; v_gene: TRBV19; CDR3aa: CASSTADRGRAGEQYF; CDR3nt: TGTGCCAGTAGTACCGCGGACAGGGGCCGCGCGGGGGAGCAGTACTTC
j_gene: TRBJ1-3; d_gene: NA; v_gene: TRBV5-1; CDR3aa: CASSLAPESSGNTIYF; CDR3nt: TGCGCCAGCAGCTTGGCCCCGGAGAGCTCTGGAAACACCATATATTTT
j_gene: TRBJ1-2; d_gene: NA; v_gene: TRBV7-8; CDR3aa: CASSPMDSLTF; CDR3nt: TGTGCCAGCAGCCCCATGGACAGTCTTACCTTC
j_gene: TRBJ2-1; d_gene: TRBD2; v_gene: TRBV29-1; CDR3aa: CSVNSGRAYNEQFF; CDR3nt: TGCAGCGTTAATAGCGGGAGGGCCTACAATGAGCAGTTCTTC
j_gene: TRBJ2-2; d_gene: TRBD1; v_gene: TRBV19; CDR3aa: CASSIVDRGITGELFF; CDR3nt: TGTGCCAGTAGTATTGTGGACAGGGGGATCACCGGGGAGCTGTTTTTT
j_gene: TRBJ2-2; d_gene: TRBD2; v_gene: TRBV19; CDR3aa: CASSIRTSGEGELFF; CDR3nt: TGTGCCAGTAGTATCCGGACTAGCGGAGAGGGGGAGCTGTTTTTT
j_gene: TRBJ2-7; d_gene: NA; v_gene: TRBV27; CDR3aa: CASGLQVNSYEQYF; CDR3nt: TGTGCCAGCGGGCTCCAGGTGAACTCCTACGAGCAGTACTTC
j_gene: TRBJ1-2; d_gene: TRBD1; v_gene: TRBV19; CDR3aa: CASTPPGGYGYTF; CDR3nt: TGTGCCAGTACCCCCCCAGGGGGCTATGGCTACACCTTC
j_gene: TRBJ2-7; d_gene: NA; v_gene: TRBV4-2; CDR3aa: CASSQERDSYEQYF; CDR3nt: TGTGCCAGCAGCCAAGAGAGGGATTCCTACGAGCAGTACTTC